This T cell receptor (beta chain) was retrieved from a study of T cells in Graves' hyperthyroidism and ophthalmopathy. Notes on the study in general: Ophthalmopathy could be told apart from stable hyperthyroidism with a 13 V-J model.

Amplification yielded TCR beta CDR3 regions, with RNA transcripts as the source. During a first-round RT-PCR of the TCR CDR3, the HTBI primer set was used. TCRdb analysed the multiplex PCR reads with MiXCR anew, one entry per CDR3 protein. The data show around 350,000 distinct CDR3 sequences, with about 14% seen just once and around a fifth held by the top ten. This clonotype came up many times. The antigen remains undetermined. V lost 2 bases to trimming and J lost 5 bases; unmatched junction nucleotides: 4. Germline CDR1 is MNHNS and CDR2 is SASEGT. The CDR3 loop spans 15 amino acids. Diagnoses were established using clinical symptoms, serum thyroxine and TRAb, thyroid ultrasound and orbital computed tomography.

The chain employs TRBV6-1 and TRBJ2-1; 9 nucleotides align to TRBD1. The receptor's source is a woman in her thirties with Graves' ophthalmopathy. The sequenced material came from blood. For the CDR3, the DNA is TGTGCCAGCAGTGAAAGGGACAGGGTGGACAATGAGCAGTTCTTC. The encoded protein is CASSERDRVDNEQFF.